The rows below give T cell receptor beta chains drawn from one sample of a study of T cells after yellow fever vaccination. TCRdb processed the 5' RACE reads anew with MiXCR; each CDR3 protein has one entry. The sample yields 200,000 or so distinct CDR3 sequences, roughly 6.2% seen once. The sequencing used CD4+ T cells sorted from PBMCs, collected on the day of the yellow fever booster vaccination. Source of these receptors: a man aged 25 to 40 who received the YFV17D yellow fever vaccine. The CDR3 runs from the conserved cysteine through the conserved F or W. D genes are given only for firm matches. The size of a clone is reported for some rows only, either as once, few or many, or as a class for expanded clones.

TRBJ2-7	14	many	TRBV5-1	-	TGCGCCAGCAGCTTGCTAGGGACGATGGGTGAGCAGTACTTC	CASSLLGTMGEQYF
TRBJ2-1	15	many	TRBV12-3/TRBV12-4	TRBD1	TGTGCCAGCAGTTGGACAGGGGGCTCCTACAATGAGCAGTTCTTC	CASSWTGGSYNEQFF
TRBJ2-3	16	-	TRBV18	-	TGTGCCAGCTCACCCTCCAAGGGAACCAACACAGATACGCAGTATTTT	CASSPSKGTNTDTQYF
TRBJ2-5	11	-	TRBV20-1	-	TGCAGTGGAGACCACCAAGAGACCCAGTACTTC	CSGDHQETQYF
TRBJ2-2	11	few	TRBV6-2/TRBV6-3	-	TGTGCCAGCAGCCACACCGGGGAGCTGTTTTTT	CASSHTGELFF
TRBJ1-1	11	-	TRBV11-2	-	TGTGCCAGCAGTCGGTACACTGAAGCTTTCTTT	CASSRYTEAFF
TRBJ1-2	16	few	TRBV15	TRBD1	TGTGCCACCGGCACACTAGAGACAGGGAGGAACTATGGCTACACCTTC	CATGTLETGRNYGYTF
TRBJ2-1	16	-	TRBV7-2	TRBD2	TGTGCCAGCAGCCCCCCCGGGGGAGCGGGAGGGCGTGAGCAGTTCTTC	CASSPPGGAGGREQFF
TRBJ2-1	17	many	TRBV5-1	TRBD2	TGCGCCAGCAGCTGGGGACTACCCCCGAGCTCCTACAATGAGCAGTTCTTC	CASSWGLPPSSYNEQFF
TRBJ2-3	12	few	TRBV30	-	TGTGCCTGCCAAAAAGGCGGAGATACGCAGTATTTT	CACQKGGDTQYF
TRBJ2-6	17	-	TRBV11-2	-	TGTGCCAGCAGCTTGGAGGGCTGGTATACTGGGGCCAACGTCCTGACTTTC	CASSLEGWYTGANVLTF
TRBJ2-3	14	many	TRBV6-1	-	TGTGCCAGCACCCGACGGGCTAAATCAGATACGCAGTATTTT	CASTRRAKSDTQYF
TRBJ2-1	15	few	TRBV5-4	TRBD1	TGTGCCAGCAGCCCGGACAGGGGGTCTTTCAATGAGCAGTTCTTC	CASSPDRGSFNEQFF
TRBJ1-5	15	-	TRBV5-1	-	TGCGCCAGCAGCTTGGACCCAGGGGTAAATCAGCCCCAGCATTTT	CASSLDPGVNQPQHF
TRBJ2-3	14	few	TRBV29-1	-	TGCAGCGTAAAACCTCAACCGATCACAGATACGCAGTATTTT	CSVKPQPITDTQYF
TRBJ1-5	13	many	TRBV20-1	-	TGCAGTGCTAGTCCTGGATCCAATCAGCCCCAGCATTTT	CSASPGSNQPQHF
TRBJ2-2	14	many	TRBV6-5	-	TGTGCCAGCAGTTACGGGGCGAACACCGGGGAGCTGTTTTTT	CASSYGANTGELFF
TRBJ2-7	14	-	TRBV5-6	-	TGTGCCAGCACTGGGCCTAGCCGCCACTACGAGCAGTACTTC	CASTGPSRHYEQYF